A single sample gave rise to the 11 T cell receptor beta chains below, sequenced in a study of CD8 T cells in Susac syndrome. With random hexamers, reverse transcription was performed on about 0.5 to 1 ug of RNA. TCRdb ran MiXCR on the immunoSEQ multiplex PCR reads and lists one entry per CDR3 protein. This table has roughly 330,000 distinct CDR3 sequences, about 91% appearing once. Sequencing used CD4+ T cells from PBMCs. The origin of the receptors is a human donor with multiple sclerosis.

V usage is TRBV19 and J usage is TRBJ1-5; D is unclear. The CDR3 spans 16 residues. The germline V gene encodes CDR1 LNHDA and CDR2 SQIVND (reference sequence). Trimming stripped 6 bases from V and 2 bases from J, with 17 bases between. The CDR3 loop reads CASSVGTALGNQPQHF. In DNA form, the CDR3 reads TGTGCCAGTAGCGTCGGAACGGCTTTAGGCAATCAGCCCCAGCATTTT. The full variable domain, rest sourced from reference TRBV19 and TRBJ1-5, is DGGITQSPKYLFRKEGQNVTLSCEQNLNHDAMYWYRQDPGQGLRLIYYSQIVNDFQKGDIAEGYSVSREKKESFPLTVTSAQKNPTAFYLCASSVGTALGNQPQHFGDGTRLSIL.

The chain links TRBV4-1 to TRBJ2-7; 9 bases align to TRBD1. The germline CDR1 and CDR2 sequences are MGHRA and YSYEKL. CDR3 length: 14 residues. After removal of 1 base from V and 2 bases from J, the junction contained 0 bases not matched to a gene. DNA for the CDR3: TGCGCCAGCAGCCAAGGGGACAGGGCCTACGAGCAGTACTTC. Residues: CASSQGDRAYEQYF.

The chain combines TRBV12-3 or TRBV12-4 with TRBJ1-2, with D maybe TRBD1 (5 bases). The CDR3 is 13 amino acids. V dropped 5 bases and J dropped 2 bases, with 9 bases sitting between them. CDR3 in amino acids: CASSLTENYGYTF. The CDR3 nucleotides read TGTGCCAGCAGTCTGACAGAGAACTATGGCTACACCTTC.

The chain is built from TRBV7-9 and TRBJ1-4, with 7 bases identical to TRBD1. Germline trimming cut 8 bases from V and 11 bases from J; bases unmatched to any gene: 8. The CDR3 sequence is 12 residues long. From germline, CDR1 is SEHNR and CDR2 FQNEAQ (reference sequence). The DNA of the CDR3 is TGTGCCAGCGGGGAGACAGGGTATAAACTGTTTTTT. Protein product: CASGETGYKLFF.

A few counts support this clonotype. The rearrangement uses TRBV30 and TRBJ2-1, with TRBD1 as a possible D gene (6 bases). The CDR3 has 12 residues. V gave up 5 bases and J gave up 2 bases, with 7 bases separating them. From germline, CDR1 is GTSNPN and CDR2 SVGIG (reference sequence). The CDR3 DNA sequence: TGTGCCTGGGGACAGCCCTACAATGAGCAGTTCTTC. It is translated as CAWGQPYNEQFF.

The V and J genes are TRBV7-9 and TRBJ2-3; TRBD2 matches at 9 bases. The trim removed 5 bases at V and 3 bases at J, leaving 9 bases unmatched. The germline V gene has CDR1 SEHNR and CDR2 FQNEAQ (reference sequence). The CDR3 is 16 amino acids. The CDR3 nucleotides read TGTGCCAGCAGCCCCCCGGGACTAGCCAGGACAGATACGCAGTATTTT. Translated, it gives CASSPPGLARTDTQYF.

Only one count was recorded for this clonotype. V gene TRBV2 combines with J gene TRBJ1-2; D is possibly TRBD1 (5 bases). The CDR3 is 15 amino acids. Trimming took 2 bases from V and 4 from J, leaving 14 bases between them. From germline, CDR1 is SNHLY and CDR2 FYNNEI. The CDR3 sequence: CASSEQGRASYGYTF. DNA for the CDR3: TGTGCCAGCAGTGAACAGGGTAGGGCATCCTATGGCTACACCTTC.

A few counts support this clonotype. This sequence joins TRBV12-3 or TRBV12-4 and TRBJ2-3; D might be TRBD2 (6 bases). This CDR3 spans 14 amino acids. V was cut by 6 bases and J by 0 bases, with 10 bases left in between. The CDR3 coding sequence is TGTGCCAGCAGCACCGGGACTAGCACAGATACGCAGTATTTT. Its translation: CASSTGTSTDTQYF.

V gene TRBV6-5 combines with J gene TRBJ1-1; D gene unclear. This CDR3 is 14 amino acids long. Germline V lookup: CDR1 MNHEY, CDR2 SVGAGI. Trimming pared 0 bases from V and 0 bases from J, leaving 5 bases between. CDR3 loop: CASSYSEVNTEAFF. CDR3 in DNA: TGTGCCAGCAGTTACTCGGAGGTGAACACTGAAGCTTTCTTT.

This clonotype has a single count. The chain uses TRBV5-1 and TRBJ2-3, with 8 bases identical to TRBD2. Germline V gene sequence: CDR1 SGHRS, CDR2 YFSETQ. CDR3 size: 14 residues. The V and J ends lost 7 bases and 8 bases, in that order; junction bases with no gene match: 12. CDR3 coding DNA: TGCGCCAGCCGGAGGCCGGGAGGGAGAGCTACGCAGTATTTT. This translates into CASRRPGGRATQYF.

The genes are TRBV12-5 and TRBJ2-1, with TRBD2 as a possible D gene (6 bases). The germline gives CDR1 LGHNT, CDR2 FRNRAP. The CDR3 loop spans 15 amino acids. Trimming cost V 5 bases and J 1 base, with 12 bases left between them. The CDR3 sequence is CASGEHGGSYNEQFF. For the CDR3, the DNA is TGTGCTAGTGGTGAACATGGGGGGTCCTACAATGAGCAGTTCTTC. Using reference TRBV12-5 and TRBJ2-1 for the parts outside the CDR3, the full variable domain is DARVTQTPRHKVTEMGQEVTMRCQPILGHNTVFWYRQTMMQGLELLAYFRNRAPLDDSGMPKDRFSAEMPDATLATLKIQPSEPRDSAVYFCASGEHGGSYNEQFFGPGTRLTVL.